This entry concerns a single T cell receptor beta chain. The record originates from a study of T cell changes during pregnancy in multiple sclerosis. The germline gives CDR1 MNHEY, CDR2 SVGAGI. The CDR3 extends over 15 amino acids. J lost 7 bases, V lost 5 bases, and 7 bases had no gene match. Profiling relied on immunoSEQ multiplex PCR, and the TCRdb table lists in-frame clones only, not all of them. The sample lists tens of thousands of clones; approximately 89% were seen once. The source is a female donor in good health, enrolled as a control in a pregnancy study. This specimen consisted of peripheral blood, obtained in the first trimester of pregnancy. The chain employs TRBV6-5 and TRBJ2-2; 10 nucleotides align to TRBD1. The CDR3 DNA reads as TGTGCCAGCAGTCACAGGACAGGGGGAAACGGGGAGCTGTTTTTT. The encoded protein is CASSHRTGGNGELFF.